One sample yielded the 15 T cell receptor beta chains listed below, sequenced in a study of long-term antiretroviral therapy in people with HIV (dated by TCRdb to between 2021 and 2024). The immunoSEQ hsTCRB v3.0 assay was used at survey level resolution for TRB variable region sequencing. Entries here come from immuneACCESS through TCRdb and include only in-frame sequences with V and J called. Some clones fail to appear in such tables; in the studies checked, an unresolved V gene covers under half of the shortfall, and the cause of the remainder is unknown. Within this sample are 20,000 to 30,000 clones, with approximately 81% of them counted one time only. The ten largest clones add up to about a sixth of the sample. Specimen: unsorted PBMCs, collected at the start of antiretroviral therapy, before treatment. Receptors originate from a woman under 30 with HIV.

V is TRBV7-6 and J is TRBJ2-1, with TRBD2 matching over 7 bases. From germline, CDR1 is SGHVS and CDR2 FNYEAQ. The CDR3 extends over 16 amino acids. V shed 5 bases and J 7 bases; nucleotides not matched to a gene: 14. CDR3 bases: TGTGCCAGCAGCCCAGGACTAGGAAAATCACGGAATGAGCAGTTCTTC. It yields the protein CASSPGLGKSRNEQFF.

The V call is TRBV10-2, the J call TRBJ2-3; possible D gene TRBD1, 5 bases. The CDR3 runs 13 residues. CDR1 and CDR2 from the germline V gene are WSHSY and SAAADI. V was shortened by 0 bases and J by 15 bases, with 16 bases between the two germline ends. As DNA, the CDR3 is TGCGCCAGCAGTGAGTCGAAGGGGTCGGTGGTCTATTTT. This translates into CASSESKGSVVYF.

This chain joins TRBV28 and TRBJ1-5; D is possibly TRBD1 (5 bases). Between the trimmed V and J ends, which lost 8 bases and 2 bases, there was a span of 10 bases. Germline CDR1 MDHEN, CDR2 SYDVKM. The CDR3 has 13 residues. The CDR3 loop reads CASSGTGNQPQHF. CDR3 bases: TGTGCCAGCTCCGGGACGGGCAATCAGCCCCAGCATTTT.

J is TRBJ2-5 and V is TRBV2; 7 bases match TRBD2. The CDR3 loop spans 17 amino acids. CDR1 is SNHLY and CDR2 is FYNNEI in the germline V gene. J lost 4 bases, V lost 1 base, and 12 bases had no gene match. CDR3 bases: TGTGCCAGCAGTGAAGGGGCGGGGGTAAGGTGGCGAGAGACCCAGTACTTC. Protein product: CASSEGAGVRWRETQYF.

The chain couples TRBV7-9 to TRBJ1-2; D is undetermined. CDR1 is SEHNR, CDR2 FQNEAQ, per germline (reference sequence). V was trimmed by 6 bases and J by 4 bases, leaving 15 bases between them. The CDR3 is 14 amino acids. The CDR3 coding sequence is TGTGCCAGCAGGGGAAAGGGAGAAGGCTATGGCTACACCTTC. Its translation is CASRGKGEGYGYTF. Supplemented by reference TRBV7-9 and TRBJ1-2, the full variable domain reads DTGVSQNPRHKITKRGQNVTFRCDPISEHNRLYWYRQTLGQGPEFLTYFQNEAQLEKSRLLSDRFSAERPKGSFSTLEIQRTEQGDSAMYLCASRGKGEGYGYTFGSGTRLTVV.

The chain is built from TRBV27 and TRBJ1-5; 8 bases are shared with TRBD1. CDR1 and CDR2 from the germline V gene are MNHEY and SMNVEV (reference sequence). J gave up 3 bases and V 7 bases, and 8 bases lay outside the gene matches. The CDR3 is 15 residues long. CDR3 in DNA: TGTGCCAGCACCATAACAGGGGGTCACAATCAGCCCCAGCATTTT. It translates to CASTITGGHNQPQHF.

The chain is built from TRBV6-5 and TRBJ1-4; the D is unclear. Trimming removed 7 bases at V and 2 bases at J, with 8 bases between. Germline V CDR1 and CDR2: MNHEY, SVGAGI. CDR3 length: 13 amino acids. The CDR3 nucleotides read TGTGCCAGCAAAGGGTCCACTAATGAAAAACTGTTTTTT. Protein sequence: CASKGSTNEKLFF.

This rearrangement joins TRBV6-1 to TRBJ1-3; no clear D. The V end was cut by 0 bases, the J end by 0 bases, with 12 bases between. Germline V lookup: CDR1 MNHNS, CDR2 SASEGT. This CDR3 spans 17 amino acids. CDR3 residues: CASSEAPLFSSGNTIYF. The CDR3 DNA follows: TGTGCCAGCAGTGAAGCGCCGTTGTTCAGCTCTGGAAACACCATATATTTT.

V and J are TRBV6-5 and TRBJ1-1, with unresolved D. CDR3 length equals 15 residues. Germline V gene lookup returns CDR1 MNHEY and CDR2 SVGAGI. V dropped 0 bases and J dropped 0 bases, with 8 bases sitting between them. DNA of the CDR3: TGTGCCAGCAGTTACTCCCCGGGCGTGAACACTGAAGCTTTCTTT. Its protein product is CASSYSPGVNTEAFF.

This rearrangement joins TRBV27 to TRBJ1-5, with TRBD1 as a possible D gene (5 bases). CDR1 is MNHEY and CDR2 is SMNVEV in the germline V gene (reference sequence). The CDR3 consists of 12 residues. V was trimmed by 8 bases and J by 7 bases, leaving 12 bases between them. CDR3 in DNA: TGTGCCAGCGGGACGCGCTGGCAGCCCCAGCATTTT. Amino acids: CASGTRWQPQHF.

This chain connects TRBV29-1 to TRBJ2-3, with a weak D call TRBD2 (7 bases). V lost 1 base, J lost 0 bases, and 11 bases lay in between. Germline assignment: CDR1 SQVTM and CDR2 ANQGSEA. The CDR3 loop spans 15 amino acids. The CDR3 bases are TGCAGCGTTGAAGGTGGGGGGGCTAGCACAGATACGCAGTATTTT. Protein: CSVEGGGASTDTQYF.

This chain links TRBV29-1 with TRBJ1-1; 8 nucleotides line up with TRBD1. CDR3 length: 12 residues. Trimming cost V 5 bases and J 11 bases; bases outside gene matches: 10. Germline values: CDR1 SQVTM, CDR2 ANQGSEA. CDR3 coding DNA: TGCAGCGTTAACGATCAGGGGGCATATGCTTTCTTT. It specifies CSVNDQGAYAFF.

V and J are TRBV2 and TRBJ2-1, with D tentatively TRBD2 (6 bases). V lost 4 bases, J lost 1 base, and 11 bases lay in between. Germline V CDR1 and CDR2: SNHLY, FYNNEI. CDR3 size: 15 residues. For the CDR3, the DNA is TGTGCCAGCAGTGCGGGACTGGCTTCCTACAATGAGCAGTTCTTC. This encodes CASSAGLASYNEQFF.

The chain combines TRBV27 with TRBJ1-1; 8 bases align to TRBD1. The CDR3 consists of 15 residues. Germline CDR1 and CDR2: MNHEY and SMNVEV (reference sequence). The J segment lost 1 base and the V segment lost 6 bases, leaving 7 bases of the junction unmatched. CDR3 protein: CASRDRGSTNTEAFF. The DNA of the CDR3 is TGTGCCAGCAGAGACAGGGGCTCAACGAACACTGAAGCTTTCTTT.

V is TRBV4-2 and J is TRBJ1-1; D ambiguous. V lost 1 base and J 0 bases, leaving 12 bases between the germline ends. This CDR3 has 16 residues. Germline V CDR1 and CDR2: LGHNA, YNFKEQ. Written as DNA, the CDR3 is TGTGCCAGCAGCCAAGGCCTAGTAAGCATGAACACTGAAGCTTTCTTT. This sequence encodes CASSQGLVSMNTEAFF.